This entry lists 24 T cell receptor beta chains sequenced from one sample in a study of T cells in Graves' hyperthyroidism and ophthalmopathy. It was RNA transcripts that yielded the amplified TCR beta CDR3 regions. With the HTBI primer set, the TCR CDR3 went through a first round of RT-PCR. Each CDR3 protein is one row after TCRdb ran MiXCR on the multiplex PCR reads. Of about 640,000 distinct CDR3 sequences in the sample, around 21% were seen once. Sequencing was performed on blood. The receptors originated from a young man with Graves' ophthalmopathy.

The rearrangement links TRBV3-1 to TRBJ2-2; D is perhaps TRBD1 or TRBD2 (5 bases each). V shed 0 bases and J shed 4 bases, with 21 bases lying between them. Germline V gene sequence: CDR1 LGHDT, CDR2 YNNKEL (reference sequence). This CDR3 comprises 19 residues. DNA of the CDR3: TGTGCCAGCAGCCAAGATATCGGGGCAGGCGCTATACTCACCGGGGAGCTGTTTTTT. This translates into CASSQDIGAGAILTGELFF.

This clonotype showed up just a few times. The chain links TRBV19 to TRBJ1-1, with D uncertain. The length of the CDR3 is 15 residues. The V end was cut by 4 bases, the J end by 0 bases, with 12 bases between. CDR1 is LNHDA, CDR2 SQIVND, per germline (reference sequence). CDR3 nucleotides: TGTGCCAGTAGTAATAGGCCCAGTTTGAACACTGAAGCTTTCTTT. Translating it yields CASSNRPSLNTEAFF.

This clonotype was counted ten times or more. The chain carries TRBV30 and TRBJ2-3; unclear D gene. Germline-derived CDR1 and CDR2 are GTSNPN and SVGIG (reference sequence). The V end lost 2 bases, the J end lost 11 bases, and 14 bases lay between the germline ends. The CDR3 is made up of 12 amino acids. Here the CDR3 reads CAWSISDPQQYF. As DNA, the CDR3 is TGTGCCTGGAGTATTTCGGACCCGCAGCAGTATTTT.

This clonotype has a count of ten or more. This chain joins TRBV11-2 and TRBJ2-5, with D possibly matching TRBD2 (6 bases). Trimming took 0 bases from V and 5 from J, leaving 16 bases between them. CDR1 and CDR2 from the germline V gene are SGHAT and FQNNGV. The CDR3 loop spans 16 amino acids. The CDR3 DNA is TGTGCCAGCAGCTTAGATTCTCCTAGCGTAAGGGAGACCCAGTACTTC. It specifies CASSLDSPSVRETQYF. Full variable domain (rest looked up from reference TRBV11-2 and TRBJ2-5): EAGVAQSPRYKIIEKRQSVAFWCNPISGHATLYWYQQILGQGPKLLIQFQNNGVVDDSQLPKDRFSAERLKGVDSTLKIQPAKLEDSAVYLCASSLDSPSVRETQYFGPGTRLLVL.

This chain uses TRBV5-1 with TRBJ2-7; D perhaps matches TRBD2 (5 bases). CDR3 size: 12 residues. V was cut by 3 bases and J by 5 bases, with 9 bases left in between. Germline CDR1 reads SGHRS; CDR2 reads YFSETQ. The CDR3 region is CASSSEGHEQYF. CDR3 sequence (DNA): TGCGCCAGCAGCTCCGAGGGTCACGAGCAGTACTTC.

Worth noting for this clonotype: Given a much more abundant clone one base away, this may be a read error. Given the absence of the conserved phenylalanine or tryptophan at the CDR3 end, a read error is likely. The CDR3 DNA reads TGTGCCAGCAGTGACCCTCCCTCCTACGAGCAGTACCTC. Translating gives CASSDPPSYEQYL. The chain uses TRBV2 and TRBJ2-7; D remains unclear. V lost 3 bases and J lost 0, with 6 bases in between. The CDR3 has 13 residues. Germline V gene lookup returns CDR1 SNHLY and CDR2 FYNNEI.

This clonotype was recorded many times. The genes are TRBV5-5 and TRBJ1-1; a weak D match, TRBD1 (5 bases). Deletions cut 5 bases from V and 1 base from J, with 12 bases between. Germline CDR1 and CDR2: SGHKS and YYEKEE (reference sequence). The CDR3 length is 14 residues. This CDR3 is CASRRGDSNTEAFF. In DNA, the CDR3 is TGTGCCAGCAGGAGGGGAGACTCGAACACTGAAGCTTTCTTT.

This clonotype was counted a few times. The rearrangement links TRBV9 to TRBJ2-2; 10 nucleotides line up with TRBD1. This CDR3 has 16 residues. CDR1 SGDLS and CDR2 YYNGEE come from the germline V gene. With V trimmed by 0 bases and J by 7 bases, 6 bases remained unmatched. The CDR3 DNA is TGTGCCAGCAGCGTAGGGCTGGGACAGGGGAGCGGGGAGCTGTTTTTT. Its translation: CASSVGLGQGSGELFF.

A few counts support this clonotype. The rearrangement uses TRBV10-3 and TRBJ2-2; 7 nucleotides agree with TRBD2. Germline assignment: CDR1 ENHRY and CDR2 SYGVKD. There are 13 residues in the CDR3. V shed 4 bases, J shed 6 bases, and the junction held 2 bases outside the gene matches. In DNA form, the CDR3 reads TGTGCCATCAGTGTCCGGGAGGCCGGGGAGCTGTTTTTT. Protein: CAISVREAGELFF.

The V and J genes are TRBV20-1 and TRBJ2-1; TRBD2 agrees at 9 bases. CDR1 and CDR2 (germline): DFQATT, SNEGSKA (reference sequence). The V gene end was trimmed by 0 bases and the J gene end by 8 bases; junction bases not matched to a gene: 8. This CDR3 comprises 15 residues. The CDR3 nucleotides are TGCAGTGCTAGAGACCGGTGGGGACTAGCCGATGAGCAGTTCTTC. Its translation is CSARDRWGLADEQFF.

This clonotype came up many times. The chain joins TRBV30 to TRBJ1-6; D gene uncertain. Deletions cut 4 bases from V and 10 bases from J, with 20 bases between. The CDR3 totals 15 residues. The germline V gene has CDR1 GTSNPN and CDR2 SVGIG (reference sequence). CDR3 nucleotide sequence: TGTGCCTGGAAGGAACCCTCGTTCGACGGGTCACCCCTCCACTTT. Translated: CAWKEPSFDGSPLHF. Full variable domain (outside the CDR3, taken from reference TRBV30 and TRBJ1-6): SQTIHQWPATLVQPVGSPLSLECTVEGTSNPNLYWYRQAAGRGLQLLFYSVGIGQISSEVPQNLSASRPQDRQFILSSKKLLLSDSGFYLCAWKEPSFDGSPLHFGNGTRLTVT.

The rearrangement joins TRBV11-2 to TRBJ1-5, with D maybe TRBD1 (6 bases). With 5 bases removed from V and 6 bases from J, the gap between germline ends came to 17 bases. CDR1 is SGHAT, CDR2 FQNNGV, per germline. This CDR3 has 15 residues. The CDR3: CASSQITGKAQPQHF. As DNA, the CDR3 is TGTGCCAGCAGCCAAATAACAGGGAAGGCTCAGCCCCAGCATTTT.

The chain recombines TRBV7-9 with TRBJ2-2; D is undetermined. Trimming removed 3 bases at V and 7 bases at J, with 12 bases between. Germline values: CDR1 SEHNR, CDR2 FQNEAQ (reference sequence). CDR3 length equals 14 residues. The CDR3 sequence: CASSFSVGIGELFF. In DNA, the CDR3 is TGTGCCAGCAGCTTCTCAGTCGGAATCGGGGAGCTGTTTTTT.

This clonotype was counted between two and nine times. The chain carries TRBV15 and TRBJ2-3; TRBD2 matches at 10 bases. Germline V gene lookup returns CDR1 LNHNV and CDR2 YYDKDF (reference sequence). The CDR3 length is 18 residues. J was trimmed by 1 base and V by 0 bases; bases with no gene match: 7. The CDR3 bases are TGTGCCACCAGCAGAGATCGAGCGGGAGGGCGGGGCACAGATACGCAGTATTTT. Protein product: CATSRDRAGGRGTDTQYF.

A word on this clonotype: A clone one base away is much larger, so this may be a read error. The chain uses TRBV27 and TRBJ1-2; 9 nucleotides align to TRBD1. The CDR3 is 16 residues long. The germline gives CDR1 MNHEY, CDR2 SMNVEV (reference sequence). The CDR3 loop is CASSSLGAGTGNGCTF. The CDR3 region has the DNA TGTGCCAGCAGTTCCCTAGGGGCCGGGACAGGGAATGGCTGCACCTTC.

This clonotype has a handful of counts. The rearrangement joins TRBV6-2 or TRBV6-3 to TRBJ2-1, with 10 bases aligning to TRBD1. V lost 3 bases to trimming and J lost 8 bases; unmatched junction nucleotides: 10. Per germline, CDR1 MNHEY and CDR2 SVGEGT. CDR3 length equals 16 residues. CDR3 residues: CASSYKGTGAGDEQFF. CDR3 in DNA: TGTGCCAGCAGTTATAAAGGGACAGGGGCAGGCGATGAGCAGTTCTTC.

V usage is TRBV20-1 and J usage is TRBJ1-1, with 8 nucleotides matching TRBD1. Germline CDR1 and CDR2: DFQATT and SNEGSKA (reference sequence). Trimming cost V 1 base and J 4 bases; bases outside gene matches: 17. This CDR3 has 18 amino acids. In DNA, the CDR3 is TGCAGTGCTAGAGGTGTTTGGGACGACAGGGGAGGGGTCACTGAAGCTTTCTTT. Amino acids: CSARGVWDDRGGVTEAFF.

The V call is TRBV19, the J call TRBJ2-7; no definite D call. CDR3 length equals 13 residues. Germline CDR1 LNHDA, CDR2 SQIVND (reference sequence). V gave up 3 bases and J gave up 6 bases, with 12 bases separating them. The CDR3 DNA is TGTGCCAGTAGTATTTTGGACGGGTTCGAGCAGTACTTC. Its translation: CASSILDGFEQYF.

This clonotype was observed many times. The rearrangement links TRBV10-3 to TRBJ2-7; 10 bases agree with TRBD2. This CDR3 contains 14 residues. CDR1 and CDR2 (germline): ENHRY, SYGVKD. V was pared by 7 bases and J by 3 bases, with 6 bases of the junction left unmatched. As DNA, the CDR3 is TGTGCCATCAACCTAGCGGGAGTGGGCTACGAGCAGTACTTC. Amino acids: CAINLAGVGYEQYF.

The chain is built from TRBV7-2 and TRBJ2-5, with 7 bases matching TRBD2. Unmatched junction bases numbered 6, after V lost 1 base and J lost 1 base. The germline gives CDR1 SGHTA, CDR2 FQGNSA. CDR3 size: 16 residues. The CDR3 sequence: CASSLEWWEGQETQYF. The DNA of the CDR3 is TGTGCCAGCAGCTTAGAATGGTGGGAGGGCCAAGAGACCCAGTACTTC. Complete variable domain (other parts from reference TRBV7-2 and TRBJ2-5): GAGVSQSPSNKVTEKGKDVELRCDPISGHTALYWYRQSLGQGLEFLIYFQGNSAPDKSGLPSDRFSAERTGGSVSTLTIQRTQQEDSAVYLCASSLEWWEGQETQYFGPGTRLLVL.

The V gene is TRBV5-1, the J gene TRBJ1-2; D is unclear. Germline V gene lookup returns CDR1 SGHRS and CDR2 YFSETQ. V was shortened by 0 bases and J by 4 bases, with 10 bases between the two germline ends. This CDR3 has 14 residues. CDR3: CASSLGRPSYGYTF. CDR3 in DNA: TGCGCCAGCAGCTTGGGCCGCCCATCCTATGGCTACACCTTC.

The rearrangement links TRBV4-1 to TRBJ2-3; 14 bases line up with TRBD2. In germline, CDR1 is MGHRA, CDR2 YSYEKL. The V and J ends lost 3 bases and 5 bases, in that order; junction bases with no gene match: 13. This CDR3 spans 19 amino acids. Here the CDR3 reads CASSHPGLAGGYGGDTQYF. For the CDR3, the DNA is TGCGCCAGCAGCCATCCTGGACTAGCGGGAGGTTACGGGGGAGATACGCAGTATTTT.

This clonotype was picked up many times. This chain connects TRBV11-2 to TRBJ2-7; D remains unclear. The germline V gene has CDR1 SGHAT and CDR2 FQNNGV. Between the trimmed V and J ends, which lost 5 bases and 4 bases, there was a span of 12 bases. The CDR3 has 13 amino acids. CDR3 bases: TGTGCCAGCAGCCTTACAAGGGTTTACGAGCAGTACTTC. It yields the protein CASSLTRVYEQYF.

J is TRBJ1-6 and V is TRBV9; 8 nucleotides line up with TRBD1. After removal of 4 bases from V and 7 bases from J, the junction contained 7 bases not matched to a gene. The CDR3 contains 15 residues. Germline CDR1 and CDR2: SGDLS and YYNGEE. CDR3: CASSLTGVANSPLHF. In DNA, the CDR3 is TGTGCCAGCAGCCTGACAGGGGTTGCGAATTCACCCCTCCACTTT.